This passage covers 3 T cell receptor beta chains from one sample sequenced in a study of cytomegalovirus exposure and HLA in healthy donors. PCR employed 60 Vbeta and 13 Jbeta primers. The assay was immunoSEQ multiplex PCR, and TCRdb's table has in-frame clones only and misses some. In the table there are tens of thousands of clones, 79% of which are singletons. What was sequenced was PBMCs. The source is a woman in her 40s in good health and CMV-seronegative.

This clone was seen only a few times. This sequence joins TRBV7-8 and TRBJ2-7; TRBD1 agrees at 10 bases. The V gene's germline CDR1 is SGHVS and CDR2 FQNEAQ. The CDR3 has 14 residues. With V trimmed by 5 bases and J by 3 bases, 4 bases remained unmatched. The CDR3 region has the DNA TGTGCCAGCAGCACCGGGACAGGGGTCTACGAGCAGTACTTC. The encoded protein is CASSTGTGVYEQYF.

This sequence joins TRBV2 and TRBJ1-1; 7 nucleotides align to TRBD1. Germline V gives CDR1 SNHLY, CDR2 FYNNEI. Trimming cost V 6 bases and J 1 base; bases outside gene matches: 14. The CDR3 is 17 amino acids. CDR3 bases: TGTGCCAGCAGGGCCCTTCCGGGCAGGGGGGCGAACACTGAAGCTTTCTTT. This sequence encodes CASRALPGRGANTEAFF.

This clone was seen a few times. V gene TRBV5-1 combines with J gene TRBJ1-2; D is possibly TRBD1 (5 bases). V lost 3 bases, J lost 2 bases, and 11 bases lay in between. The CDR3 is made up of 14 amino acids. Per germline, CDR1 SGHRS and CDR2 YFSETQ. CDR3: CASSSDNQNYGYTF. CDR3 coding DNA: TGCGCCAGCAGCTCGGACAATCAAAACTATGGCTACACCTTC.